This T cell receptor beta chain was obtained from a study of hypomethylating agent response in myelodysplastic syndrome (dated by TCRdb to about 2021). For context, the study as a whole: The hypomethylating agent given was azacitidine in about 75% of the 11 patients and decitabine in 3 of 11 patients. The cohort included fewer than ten male and a couple of female myelodysplastic syndrome patients. On average the patients were about 70 +/- 6 years old, and a diploid cytogenetic profile was seen most often. TET2 was the most frequent mutation, present in about 45% of the 11 patients. Complete response or hematologic improvement was achieved by six patients, and roughly 5 patients were classified as non-responders. Response was defined as complete response or hematologic improvement, and patients meeting neither criterion were classed as non-responders.

Counted from cysteine to phenylalanine, this CDR3 has 16 amino acids. The sequence is cut down to CDR3 DNA, 48 bases in frame from base 1. Reading the germline V gene gives CDR1 SGDLS and CDR2 YYNGEE. Trimming takes 3 bases off V and 3 bases off J; junction bases not matched to a gene: 8. T-cell subsets were not sorted, so the analysis was performed on bulk bone marrow. Immunosequencing of the TCR beta CDR3 regions was performed on bone marrow from roughly 10 myelodysplastic syndrome patients before and after hypomethylating agent therapy. To track the repertoire longitudinally, every patient provided one baseline bone marrow along with two to three bone marrows taken at different post-treatment timepoints. Genomic DNA was isolated from whole bone marrow, and DNA quality was assessed with TapeStation, NanoDrop OneC and PicoGreen assays. Libraries came from the immunoSEQ multiplex PCR assay. Survey resolution was used, with two replicates of about 200 ng each, totaling about 400 ng of DNA per sample. Rearranged TCRB sequences in genomic DNA were detected with the hsTCRB kit, which uses multiplex PCR primers directed at V and J genes. To amplify the CDR3 region, the first PCR ran for about 30 cycles with the QIAGEN Multiplex PCR Kit. A second PCR of 8 to 9 cycles attached sample barcodes and Illumina adapters to each replicate. Quantification of the pooled libraries was done with a QuantStudio 6 and the KAPA library quantification kit. Roughly 15 pM of pooled libraries was sequenced on an Illumina MiSeq using 156-cycle single-end reads plus a 15-cycle index read. On the authors' methods: VDJdb annotation flagged approximately 1.8% of 168,753 unique clonotypes as previously reported viral-epitope-specific. The immunoSEQ Data Assistant and immunoSEQ Analyzer converted raw reads into normalized, annotated TCRB repertoires. Clonotype analysis used the immunarch R package version 0.6.5 and BioAnalyzer. Every repertoire was downsampled to the clone count of the smallest repertoire before richness was estimated. Clonotypes were sorted into expanded, contracted or novel categories with Fisher's exact tests, where novel meant the clonotype had zero frequency before treatment. Significantly changed CDR3 beta sequences were clustered with GLIPH2 using simulation_depth=1000 and kmer_min_depth=3, and CDR3s shorter than five residues were excluded. TCRdb retrieved this table from immuneACCESS and kept in-frame rearrangements only. Not all clones are present; in checked studies, unresolved V genes account for under half, and no reason is known for the remainder. The V and J calls and clone size were taken over from that table, and D and trimming were inferred from the DNA. For this sample there are 2,800 or so clones; approximately 82% appear just once. The ten most abundant clones make up over 25% of the sample.

General study outcomes and caveats: A possible recognition of novel MDS antigens by the shared GLIPH2 clusters was not confirmed and needs experimental validation. Because the healthy control donors and the MDS patients were not matched by age, the comparison between MDS and healthy samples could have been affected. After treatment with a hypomethylating agent, no significant changes in richness, rarefaction diversity or clonality were seen, whether all patients were considered together or each response group separately. Only approximately 10 patients were analyzed, so the study cohort was small. Novel clonotypes emerged more often in responders, while non-responders showed more contracted clonotypes after treatment.

Note on this clone: The clone's antigen remains unknown. Base qualities are not at hand, and no much larger clone is one base apart.

The receptor was isolated from a human donor with myelodysplastic syndrome. Recombination connected TRBV9 to TRBJ2-7; TRBD2 fits 11 bases in the junction. Here the sequenced sample was bone marrow, taken before or after starting hypomethylating agent treatment for myelodysplastic syndrome (not recorded which). The CDR3 in this case is CASSAGLAGGLYEQYF. The DNA reads TGTGCCAGCAGCGCAGGGCTAGCGGGGGGTCTCTACGAGCAGTACTTC. This CDR3, with the reference TRBV9 and TRBJ2-7 proteins standing in past its ends, gives the full variable domain DSGVTQTPKHLITATGQRVTLRCSPRSGDLSVYWYQQSLDQGLQFLIQYYNGEERAKGNILERFSAQQFPDLHSELNLSSLELGDSALYFCASSAGLAGGLYEQYFGPGTRLTVT.